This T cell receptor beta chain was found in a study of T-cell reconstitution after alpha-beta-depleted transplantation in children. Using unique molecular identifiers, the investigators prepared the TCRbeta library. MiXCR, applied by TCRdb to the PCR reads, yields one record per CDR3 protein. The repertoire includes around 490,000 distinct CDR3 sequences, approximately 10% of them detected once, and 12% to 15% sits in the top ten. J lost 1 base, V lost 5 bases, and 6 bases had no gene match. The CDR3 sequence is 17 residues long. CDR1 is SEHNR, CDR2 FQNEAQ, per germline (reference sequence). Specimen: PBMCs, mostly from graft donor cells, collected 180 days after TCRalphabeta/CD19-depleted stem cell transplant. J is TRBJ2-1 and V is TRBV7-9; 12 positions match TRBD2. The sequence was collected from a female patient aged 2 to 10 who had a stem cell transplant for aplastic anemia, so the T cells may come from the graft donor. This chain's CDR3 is CASSTWTSGISYNEQFF. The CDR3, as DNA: TGTGCCAGCAGCACCTGGACTAGCGGGATTTCCTACAATGAGCAGTTCTTC.